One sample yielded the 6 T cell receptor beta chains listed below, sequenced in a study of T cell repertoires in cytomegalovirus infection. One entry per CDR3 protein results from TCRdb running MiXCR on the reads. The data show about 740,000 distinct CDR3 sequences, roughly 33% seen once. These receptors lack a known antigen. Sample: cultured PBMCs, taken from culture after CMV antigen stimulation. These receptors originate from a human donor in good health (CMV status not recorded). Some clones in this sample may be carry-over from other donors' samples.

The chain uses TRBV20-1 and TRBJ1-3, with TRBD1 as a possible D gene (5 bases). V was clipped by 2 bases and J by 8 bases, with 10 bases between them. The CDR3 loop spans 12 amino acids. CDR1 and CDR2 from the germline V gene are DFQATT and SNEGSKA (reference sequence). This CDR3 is CSARSQGYTIYF. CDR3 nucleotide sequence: TGCAGTGCTAGATCCCAGGGCTACACCATATATTTT.

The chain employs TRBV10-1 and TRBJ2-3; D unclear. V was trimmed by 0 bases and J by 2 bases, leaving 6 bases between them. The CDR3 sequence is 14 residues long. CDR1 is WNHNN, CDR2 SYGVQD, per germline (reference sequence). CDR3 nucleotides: TGCGCCAGCAGTGAGTCCGGTATCACAGATACGCAGTATTTT. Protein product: CASSESGITDTQYF.

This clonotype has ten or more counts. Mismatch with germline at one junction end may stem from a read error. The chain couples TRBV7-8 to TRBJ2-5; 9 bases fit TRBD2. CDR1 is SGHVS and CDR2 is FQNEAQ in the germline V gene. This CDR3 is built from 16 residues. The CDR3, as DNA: TGTGCCAGCAGCCCCCTAGCGGGAATACCAAGAGAGTCCCAGTACTTC. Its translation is CASSPLAGIPRESQYF.

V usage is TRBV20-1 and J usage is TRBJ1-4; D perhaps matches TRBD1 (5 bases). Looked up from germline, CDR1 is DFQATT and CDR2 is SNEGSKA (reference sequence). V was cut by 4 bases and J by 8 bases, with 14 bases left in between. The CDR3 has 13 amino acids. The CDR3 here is CSATGTLREKLFF. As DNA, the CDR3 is TGCAGTGCTACCGGGACCCTGAGGGAAAAACTGTTTTTT.

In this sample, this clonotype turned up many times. CDR3 bases: TGTGCCAGCAGGGCTGGCAATCAGCCCCAGCATTTT. Translation gives CASRAGNQPQHF. J is TRBJ1-5 and V is TRBV28; no clear D gene. Trimming pared 6 bases from V and 2 bases from J, leaving 5 bases between. Germline lookup yields CDR1 MDHEN and CDR2 SYDVKM. The length of the CDR3 is 12 residues.

The CDR3 nucleotides are TGTGCCAGCAGCTTCCAAGCGGGGGAACAAGAGACCCAGTACTTC. It is translated as CASSFQAGEQETQYF. The rearrangement uses TRBV7-2 and TRBJ2-5, with TRBD2 identical over 8 bases. From germline, CDR1 is SGHTA and CDR2 FQGNSA. The CDR3 extends over 15 amino acids. Trimming removed 3 bases from V and 2 bases from J; junction bases left unmatched: 5.